Below are 8 T cell receptor beta chains sequenced from a single sample in a study of shared clonotypes between healthy human individuals. Repertoires were generated with immunoSEQ multiplex PCR, while TCRdb's copy carries only in-frame clones and drops some. The sample lists roughly 2.2 million clones, under 95% seen once, with more than 0.35% in the top ten. Sequenced sample: naive CD4+ T cells from PBMCs. Subset indicated: CD45RA+ positively selected. The source of these receptors is a man aged 18-30 years in good health. Some clones in this sample may be carry-over from other donors' samples.

The chain is built from TRBV27 and TRBJ2-7; 11 positions agree with TRBD1. The length of the CDR3 is 14 residues. V was clipped by 6 bases and J by 6 bases; unmatched bases: 7. Looked up from germline, CDR1 is MNHEY and CDR2 is SMNVEV (reference sequence). The CDR3 sequence is CASRPGQGAAEQYF. CDR3 sequence (DNA): TGTGCCAGCAGACCTGGACAGGGGGCGGCCGAGCAGTACTTC.

The rearrangement links TRBV4-1 to TRBJ2-2, with no clear D. V dropped 1 base and J dropped 8 bases, with 11 bases sitting between them. The CDR3 totals 14 residues. CDR1 MGHRA and CDR2 YSYEKL come from the germline V gene. Here the CDR3 reads CASSQAEVEGELFF. The CDR3 region has the DNA TGCGCCAGCAGCCAAGCCGAAGTTGAGGGGGAGCTGTTTTTT.

The chain joins TRBV9 to TRBJ2-3; D remains unclear. The V gene lost 3 bases and the J gene lost 4 bases, with 12 bases spanning the gap. CDR3 size: 14 residues. Germline V lookup: CDR1 SGDLS, CDR2 YYNGEE. CDR3 DNA: TGTGCCAGCAGCGCGGATCCCCAGGCAGATACGCAGTATTTT. Translating gives CASSADPQADTQYF. The full variable domain, its missing parts supplied by reference TRBV9 and TRBJ2-3, is DSGVTQTPKHLITATGQRVTLRCSPRSGDLSVYWYQQSLDQGLQFLIQYYNGEERAKGNILERFSAQQFPDLHSELNLSSLELGDSALYFCASSADPQADTQYFGPGTRLTVL.

The chain recombines TRBV7-9 with TRBJ2-7, with D uncertain. The germline V and J ends were trimmed by 6 bases and 5 bases, with 14 bases remaining between them. Germline CDR1 SEHNR, CDR2 FQNEAQ (reference sequence). The CDR3 extends over 13 amino acids. Here the CDR3 reads CASSFEGLDEQYF. CDR3 nucleotides: TGTGCCAGCAGTTTCGAAGGGCTCGACGAGCAGTACTTC. The variable domain in full, with the rest retrieved from reference TRBV7-9 and TRBJ2-7, is DTGVSQNPRHKITKRGQNVTFRCDPISEHNRLYWYRQTLGQGPEFLTYFQNEAQLEKSRLLSDRFSAERPKGSFSTLEIQRTEQGDSAMYLCASSFEGLDEQYFGPGTRLTVT.

This clone was seen a single time. The V call is TRBV5-4, the J call TRBJ2-2; D unclear. V was cut by 4 bases and J by 4 bases, with 11 bases left in between. The CDR3 spans 14 residues. Germline CDR1 is SGHNT and CDR2 is YYREEE (reference sequence). CDR3 sequence reads: CASSPPSGTGELFF. As DNA, the CDR3 is TGTGCCAGCAGCCCCCCCTCGGGCACCGGGGAGCTGTTTTTT.

This clone was found once. This chain links TRBV27 with TRBJ1-1; possibly TRBD1 for D (6 bases). The germline gives CDR1 MNHEY, CDR2 SMNVEV (reference sequence). This CDR3 region has 16 residues. V was trimmed by 0 bases and J by 1 base, leaving 12 bases between them. The CDR3 sequence: CASSLSGGLQNTEAFF. The DNA of the CDR3 is TGTGCCAGCAGTTTATCCGGGGGGCTCCAGAACACTGAAGCTTTCTTT.

The chain carries TRBV28 and TRBJ1-2, with D possibly TRBD1 on 5 matching bases. Germline V gives CDR1 MDHEN, CDR2 SYDVKM. This CDR3 contains 14 residues. V lost 6 bases to trimming and J lost 4 bases, with 15 bases between them. For the CDR3, the DNA is TGTGCCAGCAGGTACCCGGGACCGTTCTATGGCTACACCTTC. It encodes CASRYPGPFYGYTF.

CDR3 bases: TGTGCCAGCAGCTTGCGCTGGGGACTAGCGGGAGGGAGTGAGCAGTTCTTC. This translates into CASSLRWGLAGGSEQFF. The chain couples TRBV5-5 to TRBJ2-1; 16 nucleotides agree with TRBD2. CDR3 length: 17 amino acids. With 1 base clipped from V and 9 bases from J, the junction kept 7 bases outside the gene matches. Germline assignment: CDR1 SGHKS and CDR2 YYEKEE (reference sequence). Combining the CDR3 with reference TRBV5-5 and TRBJ2-1 gives the whole variable domain DAGVTQSPTHLIKTRGQQVTLRCSPISGHKSVSWYQQVLGQGPQFIFQYYEKEERGRGNFPDRFSARQFPNYSSELNVNALLLGDSALYLCASSLRWGLAGGSEQFFGPGTRLTVL.